This T cell receptor beta chain was found in a study of blood T cell repertoires in COVID-19. Study at large: COVID-19 samples collected from the United States, Italy and Spain covered acute and convalescent phases. PBMCs, B-cell-depleted T cells, or T cells provided the cDNA or gDNA that made up the material.

The CDR3 extends over 14 amino acids. Per the germline V gene, CDR1 is SNHLY and CDR2 is FYNNEI. V was trimmed by 6 bases and J by 5 bases, leaving 16 bases between them. As originally analysed: Amplification of reference gene primers provided the estimated nucleated cell counts. Profiled with immunoSEQ multiplex PCR; TCRdb holds only in-frame clones, not every one. V and J calls and clone size follow that table, whereas D and trimming were derived from the DNA. The data show 250,000 to 300,000 clones, approximately 83% seen once. The receptor comes from a woman between 65 and 79 years old with acute or convalescent COVID-19. This sequence joins TRBV2 and TRBJ1-1; D is ambiguous. The source material was peripheral blood. CDR3 sequence reads: CASRAGGLGTEAFF. CDR3 bases: TGTGCCAGCAGGGCAGGAGGGTTGGGGACTGAAGCTTTCTTT.